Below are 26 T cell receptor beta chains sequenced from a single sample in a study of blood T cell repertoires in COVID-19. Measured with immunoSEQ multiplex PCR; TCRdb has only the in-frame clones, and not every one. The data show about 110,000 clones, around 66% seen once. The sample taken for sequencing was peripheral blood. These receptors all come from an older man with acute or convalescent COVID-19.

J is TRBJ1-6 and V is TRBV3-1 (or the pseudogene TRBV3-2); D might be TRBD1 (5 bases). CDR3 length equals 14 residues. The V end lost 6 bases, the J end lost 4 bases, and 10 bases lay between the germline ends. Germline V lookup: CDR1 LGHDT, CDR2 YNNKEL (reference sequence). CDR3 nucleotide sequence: TGTGCCAGCAGAAAGACAGCTTATAATTCACCCCTCCACTTT. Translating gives CASRKTAYNSPLHF.

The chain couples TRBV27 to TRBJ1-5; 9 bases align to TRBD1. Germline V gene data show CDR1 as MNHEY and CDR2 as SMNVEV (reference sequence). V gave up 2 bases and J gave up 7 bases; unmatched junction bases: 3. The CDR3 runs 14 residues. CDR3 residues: CASSLGDRDQPQHF. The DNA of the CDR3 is TGTGCCAGCAGTTTAGGGGACAGGGACCAGCCCCAGCATTTT.

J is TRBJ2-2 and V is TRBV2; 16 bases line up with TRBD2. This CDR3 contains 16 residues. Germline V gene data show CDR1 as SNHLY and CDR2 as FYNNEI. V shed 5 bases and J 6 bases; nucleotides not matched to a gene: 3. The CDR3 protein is CASSLGTSGRAGELFF. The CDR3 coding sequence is TGTGCCAGCAGTCTAGGGACTAGCGGGAGGGCCGGGGAGCTGTTTTTT. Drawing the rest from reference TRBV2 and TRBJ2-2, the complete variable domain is EPEVTQTPSHQVTQMGQEVILRCVPISNHLYFYWYRQILGQKVEFLVSFYNNEISEKSEIFDDQFSVERPDGSNFTLKIRSTKLEDSAMYFCASSLGTSGRAGELFFGEGSRLTVL.

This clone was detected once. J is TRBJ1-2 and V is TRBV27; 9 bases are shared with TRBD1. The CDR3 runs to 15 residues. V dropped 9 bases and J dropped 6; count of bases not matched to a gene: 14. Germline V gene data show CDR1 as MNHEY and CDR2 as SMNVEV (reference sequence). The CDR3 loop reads CASFTGQGSPHGYTF. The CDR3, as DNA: TGTGCCAGTTTTACCGGACAGGGGTCACCACATGGCTACACCTTC.

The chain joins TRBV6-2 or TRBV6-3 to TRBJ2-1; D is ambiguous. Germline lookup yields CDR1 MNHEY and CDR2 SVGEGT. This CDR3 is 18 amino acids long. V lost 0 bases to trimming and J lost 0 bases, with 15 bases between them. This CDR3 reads CASSYSNRRMISYNEQFF. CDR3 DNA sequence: TGTGCCAGCAGTTACTCGAATAGGCGGATGATCTCCTACAATGAGCAGTTCTTC.

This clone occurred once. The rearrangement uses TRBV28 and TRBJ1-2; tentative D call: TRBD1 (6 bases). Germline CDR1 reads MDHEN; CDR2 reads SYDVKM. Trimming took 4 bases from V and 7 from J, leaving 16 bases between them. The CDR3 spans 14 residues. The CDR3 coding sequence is TGTGCCAGCAGTTCAATAGGACAGCCCACTGGCTACACCTTC. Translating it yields CASSSIGQPTGYTF.

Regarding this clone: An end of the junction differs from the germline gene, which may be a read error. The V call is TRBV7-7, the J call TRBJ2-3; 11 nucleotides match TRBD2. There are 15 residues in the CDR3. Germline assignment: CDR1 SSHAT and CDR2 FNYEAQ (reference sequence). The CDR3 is CASSFSGRDTDTQYF. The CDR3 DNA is TGTGCTAGCAGCTTTAGCGGGAGGGACACAGATACGCAGTATTTT.

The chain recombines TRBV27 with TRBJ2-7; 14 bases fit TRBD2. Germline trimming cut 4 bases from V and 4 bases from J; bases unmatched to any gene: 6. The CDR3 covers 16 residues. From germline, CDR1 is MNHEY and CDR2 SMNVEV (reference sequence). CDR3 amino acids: CASSSGGTSGSYEQYF. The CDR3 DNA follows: TGTGCCAGCAGTTCCGGGGGGACTAGCGGGAGTTACGAGCAGTACTTC.

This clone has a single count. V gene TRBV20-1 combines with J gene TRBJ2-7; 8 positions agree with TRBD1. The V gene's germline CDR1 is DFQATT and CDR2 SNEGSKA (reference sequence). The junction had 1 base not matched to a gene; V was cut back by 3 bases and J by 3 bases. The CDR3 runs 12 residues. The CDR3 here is CSASTGGYEQYF. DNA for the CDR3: TGCAGTGCTAGTACAGGGGGCTACGAGCAGTACTTC.

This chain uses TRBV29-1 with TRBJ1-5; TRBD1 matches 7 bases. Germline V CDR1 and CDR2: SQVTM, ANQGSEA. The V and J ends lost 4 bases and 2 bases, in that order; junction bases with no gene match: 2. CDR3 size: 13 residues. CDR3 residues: CSVGQGGNQPQHF. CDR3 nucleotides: TGCAGCGTTGGACAGGGCGGCAATCAGCCCCAGCATTTT.

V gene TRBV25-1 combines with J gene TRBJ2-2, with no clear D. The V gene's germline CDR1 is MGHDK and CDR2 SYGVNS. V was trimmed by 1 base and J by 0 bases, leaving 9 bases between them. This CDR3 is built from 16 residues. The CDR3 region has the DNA TGTGCCAGCAGTGAATCAGGTGCTCCGAACACCGGGGAGCTGTTTTTT. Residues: CASSESGAPNTGELFF.

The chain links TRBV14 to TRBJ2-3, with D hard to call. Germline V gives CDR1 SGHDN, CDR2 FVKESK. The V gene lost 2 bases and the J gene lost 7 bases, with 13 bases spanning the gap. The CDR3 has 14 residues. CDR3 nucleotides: TGTGCCAGCAGCCAAACTAACACGCGTTATACGCAGTATTTT. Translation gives CASSQTNTRYTQYF.

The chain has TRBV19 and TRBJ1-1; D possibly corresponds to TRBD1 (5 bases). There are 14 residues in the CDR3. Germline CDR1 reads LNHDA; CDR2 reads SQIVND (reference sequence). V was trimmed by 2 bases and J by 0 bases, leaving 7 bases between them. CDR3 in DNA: TGTGCCAGTAGTATAAACAGGTTGAACACTGAAGCTTTCTTT. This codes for CASSINRLNTEAFF.

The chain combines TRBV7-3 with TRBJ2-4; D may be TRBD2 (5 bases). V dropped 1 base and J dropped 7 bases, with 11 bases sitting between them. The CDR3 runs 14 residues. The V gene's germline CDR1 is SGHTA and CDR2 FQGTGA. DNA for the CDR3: TGTGCCAGCAGCTTAAGGTGGGAGTCCAACATTCAGTACTTC. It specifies CASSLRWESNIQYF.

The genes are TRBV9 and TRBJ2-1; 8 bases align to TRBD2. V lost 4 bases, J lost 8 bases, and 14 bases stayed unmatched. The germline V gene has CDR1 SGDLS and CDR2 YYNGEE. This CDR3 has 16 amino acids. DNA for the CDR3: TGTGCCAGCAGCCCCAGCCCAGCGGGAGTAGAGGATGAGCAGTTCTTC. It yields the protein CASSPSPAGVEDEQFF.

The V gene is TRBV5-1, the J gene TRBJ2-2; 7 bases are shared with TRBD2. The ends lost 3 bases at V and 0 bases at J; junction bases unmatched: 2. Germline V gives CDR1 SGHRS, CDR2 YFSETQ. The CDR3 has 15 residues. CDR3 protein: CASSSGGSNTGELFF. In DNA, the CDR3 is TGCGCCAGCAGCTCGGGAGGCTCGAACACCGGGGAGCTGTTTTTT.

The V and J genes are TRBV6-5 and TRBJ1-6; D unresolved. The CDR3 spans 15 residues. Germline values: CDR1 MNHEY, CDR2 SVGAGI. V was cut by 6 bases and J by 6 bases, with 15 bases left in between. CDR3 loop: CASSVNPRGNSPLHF. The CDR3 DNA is TGTGCCAGCAGCGTAAATCCGCGGGGTAATTCACCCCTCCACTTT.

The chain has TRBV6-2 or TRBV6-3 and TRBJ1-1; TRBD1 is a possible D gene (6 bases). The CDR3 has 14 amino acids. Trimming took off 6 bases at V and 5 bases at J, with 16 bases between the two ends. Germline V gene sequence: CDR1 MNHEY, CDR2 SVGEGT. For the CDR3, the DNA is TGTGCCAGCAGCGACGGAGGGGGGGGTACTGAAGCTTTCTTT. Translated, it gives CASSDGGGGTEAFF.

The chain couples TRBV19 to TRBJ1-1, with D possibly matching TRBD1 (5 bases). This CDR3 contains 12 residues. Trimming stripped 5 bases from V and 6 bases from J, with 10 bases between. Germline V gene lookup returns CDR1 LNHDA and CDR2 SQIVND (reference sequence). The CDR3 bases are TGTGCCAGTAGTGCCCAGGGTTCTGAAGCTTTCTTT. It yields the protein CASSAQGSEAFF.

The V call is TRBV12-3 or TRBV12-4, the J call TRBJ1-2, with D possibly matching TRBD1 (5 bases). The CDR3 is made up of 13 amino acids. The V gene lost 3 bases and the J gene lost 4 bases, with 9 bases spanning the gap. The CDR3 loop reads CASSFFDSYGYTF. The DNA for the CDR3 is TGTGCCAGCAGTTTCTTCGACAGCTATGGCTACACCTTC.

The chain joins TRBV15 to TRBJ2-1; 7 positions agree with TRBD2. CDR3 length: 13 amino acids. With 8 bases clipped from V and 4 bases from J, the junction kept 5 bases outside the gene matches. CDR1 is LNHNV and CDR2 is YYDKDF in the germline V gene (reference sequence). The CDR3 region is CATGPSGYNEQFF. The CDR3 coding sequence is TGTGCCACCGGGCCTAGCGGTTACAATGAGCAGTTCTTC.

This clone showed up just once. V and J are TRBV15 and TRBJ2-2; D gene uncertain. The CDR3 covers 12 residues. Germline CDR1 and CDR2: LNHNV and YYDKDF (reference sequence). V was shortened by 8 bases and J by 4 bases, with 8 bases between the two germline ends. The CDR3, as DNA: TGTGCCACCCTAACCCTCACCGGGGAGCTGTTTTTT. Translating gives CATLTLTGELFF.

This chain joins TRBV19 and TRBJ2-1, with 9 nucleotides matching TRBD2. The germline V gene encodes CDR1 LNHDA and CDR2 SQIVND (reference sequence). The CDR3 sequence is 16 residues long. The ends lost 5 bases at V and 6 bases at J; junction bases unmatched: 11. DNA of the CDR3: TGTGCCAGTAGTCCCTCTAGTATAGCGGGAGTCAATGAGCAGTTCTTC. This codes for CASSPSSIAGVNEQFF.

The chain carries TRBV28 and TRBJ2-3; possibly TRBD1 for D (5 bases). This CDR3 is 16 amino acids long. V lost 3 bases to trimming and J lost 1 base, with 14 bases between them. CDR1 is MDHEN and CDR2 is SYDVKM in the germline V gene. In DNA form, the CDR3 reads TGTGCCAGCAGTTTTCGGTTCGGCAGGGGCACAGATACGCAGTATTTT. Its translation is CASSFRFGRGTDTQYF. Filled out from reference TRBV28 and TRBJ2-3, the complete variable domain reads DVKVTQSSRYLVKRTGEKVFLECVQDMDHENMFWYRQDPGLGLRLIYFSYDVKMKEKGDIPEGYSVSREKKERFSLILESASTNQTSMYLCASSFRFGRGTDTQYFGPGTRLTVL.

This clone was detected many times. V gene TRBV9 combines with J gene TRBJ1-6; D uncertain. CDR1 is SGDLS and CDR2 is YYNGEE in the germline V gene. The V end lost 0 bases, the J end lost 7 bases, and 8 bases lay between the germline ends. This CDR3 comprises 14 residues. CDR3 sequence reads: CASSVDSHNSPLHF. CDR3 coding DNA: TGTGCCAGCAGCGTAGACAGCCACAATTCACCCCTCCACTTT.

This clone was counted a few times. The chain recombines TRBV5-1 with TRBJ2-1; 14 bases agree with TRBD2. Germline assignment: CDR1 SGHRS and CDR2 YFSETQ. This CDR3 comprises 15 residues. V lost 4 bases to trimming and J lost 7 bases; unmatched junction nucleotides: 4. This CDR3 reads CASSQGLAGENEQFF. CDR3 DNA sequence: TGCGCCAGCAGCCAGGGACTAGCGGGAGAAAATGAGCAGTTCTTC.